A selection of T cell receptor beta chains follows, all from one sample in a study of beta chain features in type 1 diabetes. This table comes from immunoSEQ multiplex PCR, and its TCRdb copy is limited to in-frame clones, with some not included. The data show 970,000 or so clones, with 17% seen just once and about 0.02% held by the top ten. Sequencing was done on a sample of naive CD4+ T cells from blood. The receptors were gathered from a woman between 18 and 30 years old in good health. Both conserved end residues are part of each CDR3. The order of the fields is J gene, clone size, V gene, CDR3 protein. Expanded clones get a size class; other rows say once, few or many, or leave the size out.

j_call: TRBJ2-1; clone_size: few; v_call: TRBV5-4; cdr3_aa: CASSLDAGVYNEQFF
j_call: TRBJ1-2; clone_size: -; v_call: TRBV6-6; cdr3_aa: CASSYPERTNYTF
j_call: TRBJ2-6; clone_size: few; v_call: TRBV11-1; cdr3_aa: CASSELSGANVLTF
j_call: TRBJ2-5; clone_size: -; v_call: TRBV9; cdr3_aa: CASSLTSGRGETQYF
j_call: TRBJ1-1; clone_size: -; v_call: TRBV6-5; cdr3_aa: CASSYGTNTEAFF
j_call: TRBJ2-1; clone_size: few; v_call: TRBV14; cdr3_aa: CASSQDPGSYNEQFF
j_call: TRBJ2-3; clone_size: few; v_call: TRBV15; cdr3_aa: CATSRELYPAGETDTQYF
j_call: TRBJ2-5; clone_size: few; v_call: TRBV7-2; cdr3_aa: CASSLVREETQYF
j_call: TRBJ2-1; clone_size: -; v_call: TRBV28; cdr3_aa: CASNLAGTGLNEQFF
j_call: TRBJ1-2; clone_size: few; v_call: TRBV19; cdr3_aa: CASSIAGAPNYGYTF
j_call: TRBJ1-2; clone_size: -; v_call: TRBV25-1; cdr3_aa: CASRASGTVNYGYTF
j_call: TRBJ2-5; clone_size: few; v_call: TRBV6-5; cdr3_aa: CASSSTSAPTPQYF
j_call: TRBJ1-3; clone_size: -; v_call: TRBV5-1; cdr3_aa: CASSLSSSGNTIYF
j_call: TRBJ2-7; clone_size: -; v_call: TRBV7-2; cdr3_aa: CASSKRGRALPTYEQYF
j_call: TRBJ2-1; clone_size: -; v_call: TRBV5-1; cdr3_aa: CASSSTSGRDYNEQFF
j_call: TRBJ1-1; clone_size: -; v_call: TRBV5-1; cdr3_aa: CASSLAAGGNTEAFF
j_call: TRBJ2-1; clone_size: -; v_call: TRBV7-9; cdr3_aa: CASTLNRYNEQFF
j_call: TRBJ2-7; clone_size: few; v_call: TRBV10-3; cdr3_aa: CAISDIDAYLYEQYF
j_call: TRBJ2-3; clone_size: -; v_call: TRBV5-1; cdr3_aa: CASSSGLAADTQYF
j_call: TRBJ2-1; clone_size: -; v_call: TRBV18; cdr3_aa: CASSPRRDLAGVGQFF
j_call: TRBJ2-1; clone_size: few; v_call: TRBV2; cdr3_aa: CASSKMTDNEQFF
j_call: TRBJ2-7; clone_size: -; v_call: TRBV7-2; cdr3_aa: CASSLLAGGEQYF
j_call: TRBJ2-5; clone_size: few; v_call: TRBV4-3; cdr3_aa: CASSQDQNRETQYF
j_call: TRBJ1-2; clone_size: -; v_call: TRBV7-9; cdr3_aa: CASSDDGQGAWYGYTF
j_call: TRBJ2-4; clone_size: few; v_call: TRBV18; cdr3_aa: CASSPPGRTERNIQYF
j_call: TRBJ2-1; clone_size: -; v_call: TRBV27; cdr3_aa: CASSLSGFTAKFF
j_call: TRBJ2-3; clone_size: -; v_call: TRBV29-1; cdr3_aa: CSASRGLGDTQYF
j_call: TRBJ2-7; clone_size: -; v_call: TRBV5-1; cdr3_aa: CASSPIGLAGGRFGEQYF
j_call: TRBJ2-7; clone_size: -; v_call: TRBV6-6; cdr3_aa: CASSYYEQYF
j_call: TRBJ1-5; clone_size: -; v_call: TRBV7-8; cdr3_aa: CASSLVDGQPQHF
j_call: TRBJ2-1; clone_size: -; v_call: TRBV28; cdr3_aa: CASSLWLAGGDEQFF
j_call: TRBJ2-3; clone_size: -; v_call: TRBV5-1; cdr3_aa: CASSIGTGGRRGTDTQYF
j_call: TRBJ2-5; clone_size: -; v_call: TRBV7-2; cdr3_aa: CASSLVVAPETQYF
j_call: TRBJ2-1; clone_size: -; v_call: TRBV6-5; cdr3_aa: CASSQYSGSYNEQFF
j_call: TRBJ2-7; clone_size: few; v_call: TRBV28; cdr3_aa: CASRGLGTGLWYEQYF
j_call: TRBJ2-3; clone_size: few; v_call: TRBV5-1; cdr3_aa: CASSLVGGTTDTQYF
j_call: TRBJ2-1; clone_size: -; v_call: TRBV7-9; cdr3_aa: CASSVGQVYNEQFF
j_call: TRBJ1-5; clone_size: -; v_call: TRBV7-2; cdr3_aa: CASSYRHGDNQPQHF
j_call: TRBJ1-2; clone_size: few; v_call: TRBV5-4; cdr3_aa: CASSSTREGWGGYTF
j_call: TRBJ2-1; clone_size: -; v_call: TRBV7-9; cdr3_aa: CASSFRGSGSRSNEQFF
j_call: TRBJ2-3; clone_size: -; v_call: TRBV7-9; cdr3_aa: CASSLDGLLFEGQYF
j_call: TRBJ2-3; clone_size: -; v_call: TRBV4-3; cdr3_aa: CASSQDWGGPLNTQYF
j_call: TRBJ2-7; clone_size: -; v_call: TRBV7-9; cdr3_aa: CASSLYPPLRRTYEQYF
j_call: TRBJ2-2; clone_size: -; v_call: TRBV29-1; cdr3_aa: CSATTSGELFF
j_call: TRBJ2-1; clone_size: -; v_call: TRBV29-1; cdr3_aa: CSVEDLPGGQTNNEQFF
j_call: TRBJ2-1; clone_size: -; v_call: TRBV19; cdr3_aa: CASSPRGASGQRYNEQFF
j_call: TRBJ2-3; clone_size: few; v_call: TRBV28; cdr3_aa: CASITGSADTQYF
j_call: TRBJ2-2; clone_size: few; v_call: TRBV5-1; cdr3_aa: CASSYYTGELFF
j_call: TRBJ2-7; clone_size: few; v_call: TRBV28; cdr3_aa: CASSRPGQAFSEQYF
j_call: TRBJ1-2; clone_size: -; v_call: TRBV6-6; cdr3_aa: CASSGPDRSNYGYTF
j_call: TRBJ2-1; clone_size: once; v_call: TRBV7-2; cdr3_aa: CASSFLAGGPGEQFF
j_call: TRBJ1-5; clone_size: few; v_call: TRBV6-6; cdr3_aa: CASNRVDQPQHF